A selection of T cell receptor beta chains follows, all from one sample in a study of T cell changes during pregnancy in multiple sclerosis. TCRdb's copy holds only in-frame clones and misses some; the assay was immunoSEQ multiplex PCR. The sample holds fewer than 60,000 clones, about 90% seen once. Sequencing used peripheral blood, obtained after pregnancy. The receptor set was obtained from a female donor in good health, enrolled as a control in a pregnancy study. The CDR3 runs from the conserved cysteine through the conserved F or W. Fields, in order: J gene, D gene, V gene, clone size, CDR3 protein, CDR3 DNA. The D gene is left open where the match is weak. Not every row has a clone size; where given, it reads once, few, many or a size class.

j_call: TRBJ2-7; d_call: TRBD1; v_call: TRBV6-6; clone_size: .; cdr3_aa: CASSYFTGQSNYEQYF; cdr3_nt: TGTGCCAGCAGTTACTTTACGGGACAGAGTAACTACGAGCAGTACTTC
j_call: TRBJ1-1; d_call: .; v_call: TRBV28; clone_size: .; cdr3_aa: CASSQPQGGNTEAFF; cdr3_nt: TGTGCCAGCAGCCAACCACAGGGTGGAAACACTGAAGCTTTCTTT
j_call: TRBJ1-1; d_call: TRBD1; v_call: TRBV14; clone_size: once; cdr3_aa: CASSQDRRTGGLGRMNTEAFF; cdr3_nt: TGTGCCAGCAGCCAAGATCGAAGGACAGGGGGTTTAGGGAGAATGAACACTGAAGCTTTCTTT
j_call: TRBJ2-3; d_call: .; v_call: TRBV2; clone_size: .; cdr3_aa: CASTGGGSTDTQYF; cdr3_nt: TGTGCCAGCACCGGGGGTGGGAGCACAGATACGCAGTATTTT
j_call: TRBJ1-5; d_call: TRBD1; v_call: TRBV6-6; clone_size: .; cdr3_aa: CASSLRQGPSNQPQHF; cdr3_nt: TGTGCCAGCAGTCTAAGACAGGGGCCTAGCAATCAGCCCCAGCATTTT
j_call: TRBJ2-5; d_call: TRBD2; v_call: TRBV4-1; clone_size: .; cdr3_aa: CASSPTGGPRQETQYF; cdr3_nt: TGCGCCAGCAGTCCGACGGGGGGGCCTCGGCAAGAGACCCAGTACTTC
j_call: TRBJ1-1; d_call: .; v_call: TRBV9; clone_size: .; cdr3_aa: CASSVEIAGLDTEAFF; cdr3_nt: TGTGCCAGCAGCGTAGAAATCGCGGGCCTGGACACTGAAGCTTTCTTT
j_call: TRBJ1-5; d_call: .; v_call: TRBV19; clone_size: .; cdr3_aa: CASSRTSPSNQPQHF; cdr3_nt: TGTGCCAGTAGTCGGACTTCCCCTAGCAATCAGCCCCAGCATTTT
j_call: TRBJ2-1; d_call: .; v_call: TRBV18; clone_size: .; cdr3_aa: CASSPPGADYNEQFF; cdr3_nt: TGTGCCAGCTCACCACCGGGGGCAGACTACAATGAGCAGTTCTTC
j_call: TRBJ2-7; d_call: .; v_call: TRBV1; clone_size: once; cdr3_aa: CTSSARTSGYEQYF; cdr3_nt: TGCACCAGCAGCGCTCGGACTAGCGGTTACGAGCAGTACTTC
j_call: TRBJ1-1; d_call: TRBD1; v_call: TRBV28; clone_size: .; cdr3_aa: CASSLTGGTTEAFF; cdr3_nt: TGTGCCAGCAGTTTGACAGGGGGCACCACTGAAGCTTTCTTT
j_call: TRBJ1-4; d_call: .; v_call: TRBV6-5; clone_size: .; cdr3_aa: CASSYRGTQEEKLFF; cdr3_nt: TGTGCCAGCAGTTACAGGGGGACACAGGAGGAAAAACTGTTTTTT
j_call: TRBJ2-7; d_call: TRBD1; v_call: TRBV28; clone_size: once; cdr3_aa: CASSSADRGYEQYF; cdr3_nt: TGTGCCAGCAGTTCGGCGGACAGGGGGTACGAGCAGTACTTC
j_call: TRBJ2-2; d_call: .; v_call: TRBV29-1; clone_size: .; cdr3_aa: CSVEAGTNTGELFF; cdr3_nt: TGCAGCGTTGAAGCGGGTACGAACACCGGGGAGCTGTTTTTT
j_call: TRBJ2-5; d_call: TRBD1; v_call: TRBV7-2; clone_size: .; cdr3_aa: CASSPTGQETAQYF; cdr3_nt: TGTGCCAGCAGCCCGACAGGGCAAGAGACGGCCCAGTACTTC
j_call: TRBJ2-5; d_call: TRBD2; v_call: TRBV7-9; clone_size: .; cdr3_aa: CASSLPLASQETQYF; cdr3_nt: TGTGCCAGCAGCTTACCACTAGCGAGCCAAGAGACCCAGTACTTC
j_call: TRBJ1-1; d_call: TRBD1; v_call: TRBV2; clone_size: .; cdr3_aa: CASKEGQGANTEAFF; cdr3_nt: TGTGCCAGCAAGGAGGGACAGGGGGCGAACACTGAAGCTTTCTTT
j_call: TRBJ2-7; d_call: .; v_call: TRBV7-2; clone_size: once; cdr3_aa: CASSPQSYEQYF; cdr3_nt: TGTGCCAGCAGCCCCCAATCCTACGAGCAGTACTTC
j_call: TRBJ2-3; d_call: TRBD2; v_call: TRBV6-1; clone_size: .; cdr3_aa: CASSDYGGASTDTQYF; cdr3_nt: TGTGCCAGCAGTGATTACGGGGGGGCTAGCACAGATACGCAGTATTTT
j_call: TRBJ1-2; d_call: .; v_call: TRBV30; clone_size: .; cdr3_aa: CAWSVTGRGYTF; cdr3_nt: TGTGCCTGGAGTGTCACTGGTCGGGGCTACACCTTC
j_call: TRBJ1-5; d_call: TRBD1; v_call: TRBV5-6; clone_size: .; cdr3_aa: CASSSARQGARSNQPQHF; cdr3_nt: TGTGCCAGCAGCTCCGCCAGACAGGGGGCGAGAAGCAATCAGCCCCAGCATTTT
j_call: TRBJ2-5; d_call: TRBD1; v_call: TRBV6-5; clone_size: once; cdr3_aa: CASSRNRGPQETQYF; cdr3_nt: TGTGCCAGCAGTAGAAACAGGGGGCCACAAGAGACCCAGTACTTC
j_call: TRBJ2-7; d_call: .; v_call: TRBV28; clone_size: .; cdr3_aa: CASSNDLSGQYF; cdr3_nt: TGTGCCAGCAGCAACGACCTTAGCGGGCAGTACTTC
j_call: TRBJ1-5; d_call: TRBD1; v_call: TRBV10-1; clone_size: .; cdr3_aa: CASSLDRDVGNQPQHF; cdr3_nt: TGCGCCAGCAGCTTGGACAGGGATGTTGGCAATCAGCCCCAGCATTTT